These 6 T cell receptor beta chains came from one sample sequenced in a study of metastatic and nonmetastatic thyroid tumors. Patients were all untreated before their thyroid surgery. TCRdb reprocessed the PCR reads using MiXCR. The sample carries under 8,500 clones, under 20% recorded once. Sequences were obtained from adjacent normal tissue. The receptors originated from a male donor with papillary thyroid cancer or a benign thyroid nodule (not recorded which). Some clones in this sample may be carry-over from other donors' samples.

This clone was picked up a small number of times. Compared with germline, one end of the junction differs, possibly owing to a read error. The V gene is TRBV6-6, the J gene TRBJ2-3, with a tentative D call TRBD2 (6 bases). This CDR3 contains 17 residues. The germline gives CDR1 MNHNY, CDR2 SVGAGI (reference sequence). This CDR3 is CASSIRTAGPSTDTQYF. CDR3 sequence (DNA): TGTGCCAGCAGTATACGTACAGCGGGCCCAAGCACAGATACACAGTATTTT.

This clone was seen only a few times. The rearrangement links TRBV11-2 to TRBJ1-6; D ambiguous. Germline loops: CDR1 SGHAT, CDR2 FQNNGV. V was shortened by 5 bases and J by 9 bases, with 17 bases between the two germline ends. The CDR3 has 15 residues. The CDR3 loop reads CASSPVGGWVSPLHF. In nucleotides, the CDR3 is TGTGCCAGCAGCCCAGTCGGAGGGTGGGTTTCACCCCTCCACTTT.

Judged by abundance, this clone is large. This chain joins TRBV19 and TRBJ2-5; tentative D call: TRBD1 (6 bases). CDR1 and CDR2 (germline): LNHDA, SQIVND (reference sequence). V gave up 3 bases and J gave up 2 bases, with 16 bases separating them. The CDR3 has 16 residues. The CDR3, as DNA: TGTGCCAGTAGTATTGGTGACAGGCCCCCTCAAGAGACCCAGTACTTC. Its translation: CASSIGDRPPQETQYF.

The count of this clone is one. V and J are TRBV19 and TRBJ1-2; the D gene is possibly TRBD1 (6 bases). Per the germline V gene, CDR1 is LNHDA and CDR2 is SQIVND (reference sequence). The length of the CDR3 is 15 residues. Trimming left V 6 bases short and J 4 bases short, with 18 bases between. The CDR3 DNA reads as TGTGCCAGTAGGCTTAAGGACAGTCCTCCCTATGGCTACACCTTC. Residues: CASRLKDSPPYGYTF. The full variable domain, with the rest looked up from reference TRBV19 and TRBJ1-2, is DGGITQSPKYLFRKEGQNVTLSCEQNLNHDAMYWYRQDPGQGLRLIYYSQIVNDFQKGDIAEGYSVSREKKESFPLTVTSAQKNPTAFYLCASRLKDSPPYGYTFGSGTRLTVV.

This clone was detected many times. The genes are TRBV6-1 and TRBJ2-5; 8 bases are a match to TRBD1. Trimming took 4 bases from V and 1 from J; bases not matched to a gene: 5. CDR3 size: 15 residues. The germline CDR1 and CDR2 sequences are MNHNS and SASEGT. The CDR3: CASSGTGTGQETQYF. CDR3 DNA: TGTGCCAGCAGTGGAACCGGGACAGGCCAAGAGACCCAGTACTTC.

The chain links TRBV5-5 to TRBJ1-2, with a tentative D call TRBD1 (5 bases). The CDR3 contains 12 residues. Trimming left V 6 bases short and J 4 bases short, with 10 bases between. Germline V gene sequence: CDR1 SGHKS, CDR2 YYEKEE (reference sequence). Here the CDR3 DNA reads TGTGCCAGCACTAATACAGGCTATGGCTACACCTTC. Its translation is CASTNTGYGYTF.